A single sample is the source of the 9 T cell receptor beta chains below, sequenced in a study of T cells expressing NK-cell markers. From the 5' RACE reads, TCRdb lists one entry per CDR3 protein and no DNA. Its clone listing holds a few hundred thousand distinct CDR3 sequences. What was sequenced was blood T cells: a sorted CD56 or NKG2C T cell subset, CD4+ or CD8+ T cells, or bulk PBMC T cells (not recorded which). These TCRs come from a man aged 18-75 years in good health.

The chain links TRBV5-6 to TRBJ1-1. The CDR3 has 13 residues. Per germline, CDR1 SGHDT and CDR2 YYEEEE. CDR3 sequence reads: CASSLWSLNGAFF.

The chain has TRBV5-1 and TRBJ2-5; with no DNA, the TCRdb D assignment of TRBD2 cannot be verified. The CDR3 has 15 residues. Germline-derived CDR1 and CDR2 are SGHRS and YFSETQ. CDR3 sequence reads: CASSLFRGAGETQYF.

This sequence joins TRBV12-3 or TRBV12-4 and TRBJ1-5; without DNA, the TCRdb call of TRBD1 cannot be checked. The CDR3 runs to 15 residues. CDR3: CASSPGPQVNQPQHF.

The chain combines TRBV6-1 with TRBJ2-3; TCRdb picks TRBD1, but there is no DNA to check that call. This CDR3 is built from 15 residues. Germline-derived CDR1 and CDR2 are MNHNS and SASEGT. The CDR3 loop reads CASSPRDRGTDTQYF.

The rearrangement joins TRBV7-9 to TRBJ2-5; TCRdb lists TRBD1, though no DNA is available to test this call. Germline V gene data show CDR1 as SEHNR and CDR2 as FQNEAQ (reference sequence). The CDR3 has 16 residues. The CDR3 here is CASSHSDRGQKETQYF.

This chain links TRBV11-2 with TRBJ2-7; the D call from TCRdb, TRBD1, cannot be confirmed without DNA. The germline gives CDR1 SGHAT, CDR2 FQNNGV. The length of the CDR3 is 12 residues. The CDR3 loop reads CASSLVSAEQYF.

This sequence joins TRBV6-5 and TRBJ1-4; TCRdb gives TRBD1 as the D gene, but with no DNA this cannot be confirmed. Germline values: CDR1 MNHEY, CDR2 SVGAGI. The CDR3 extends over 11 amino acids. The CDR3: CATWGGEKLFF.

This sequence joins TRBV5-1 and TRBJ2-7; TCRdb returns TRBD1, unconfirmable since there is no DNA. The CDR3 extends over 14 amino acids. The germline gives CDR1 SGHRS, CDR2 YFSETQ. The CDR3: CASSLGGTNYEQYF.

The chain carries TRBV7-7 and TRBJ2-5; TCRdb selects TRBD1, and the lack of DNA leaves this call unchecked. Germline lookup yields CDR1 SSHAT and CDR2 FNYEAQ (reference sequence). This CDR3 comprises 15 residues. The chain's CDR3 is CASSPQTGTGGTQYF.